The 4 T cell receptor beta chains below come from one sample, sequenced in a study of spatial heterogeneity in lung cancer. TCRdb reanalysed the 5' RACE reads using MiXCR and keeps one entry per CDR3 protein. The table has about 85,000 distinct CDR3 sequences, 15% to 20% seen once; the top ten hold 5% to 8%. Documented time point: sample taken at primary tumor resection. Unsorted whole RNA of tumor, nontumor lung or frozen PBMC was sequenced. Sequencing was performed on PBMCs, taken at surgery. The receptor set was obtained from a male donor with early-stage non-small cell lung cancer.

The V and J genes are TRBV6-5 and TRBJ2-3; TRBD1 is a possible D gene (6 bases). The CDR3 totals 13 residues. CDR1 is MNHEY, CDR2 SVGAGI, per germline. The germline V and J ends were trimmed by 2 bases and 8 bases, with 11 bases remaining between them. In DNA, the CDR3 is TGTGCCAGCAGTTACCAACTAGGGGGTACGCAGTATTTT. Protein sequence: CASSYQLGGTQYF.

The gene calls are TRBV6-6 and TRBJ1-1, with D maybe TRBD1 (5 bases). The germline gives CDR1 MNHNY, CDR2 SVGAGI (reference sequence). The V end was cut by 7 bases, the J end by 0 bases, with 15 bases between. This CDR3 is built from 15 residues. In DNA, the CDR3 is TGTGCCAGCAACGAGAGGGACCAATTGAACACTGAAGCTTTCTTT. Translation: CASNERDQLNTEAFF.

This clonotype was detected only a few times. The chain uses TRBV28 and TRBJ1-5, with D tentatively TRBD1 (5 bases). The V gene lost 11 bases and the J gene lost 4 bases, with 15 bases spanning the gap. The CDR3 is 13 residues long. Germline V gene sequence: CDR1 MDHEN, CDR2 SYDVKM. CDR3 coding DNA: TGTGCCGGGGGAGGGCAGCCTAATCAGCCCCAGCATTTT. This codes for CAGGGQPNQPQHF. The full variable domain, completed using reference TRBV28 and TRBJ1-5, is DVKVTQSSRYLVKRTGEKVFLECVQDMDHENMFWYRQDPGLGLRLIYFSYDVKMKEKGDIPEGYSVSREKKERFSLILESASTNQTSMYLCAGGGQPNQPQHFGDGTRLSIL.

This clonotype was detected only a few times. CDR3 in DNA: TGCGCCAGCAGCTTGGGCCGGGACAGGGTCCCAGATACGCAGTATTTT. Translating it yields CASSLGRDRVPDTQYF. This rearrangement joins TRBV5-1 to TRBJ2-3; TRBD1 aligns across 9 bases. This CDR3 has 16 amino acids. The germline gives CDR1 SGHRS, CDR2 YFSETQ. The junction had 6 bases not matched to a gene; V was cut back by 0 bases and J by 4 bases. Full variable domain (rest looked up from reference TRBV5-1 and TRBJ2-3): KAGVTQTPRYLIKTRGQQVTLSCSPISGHRSVSWYQQTPGQGLQFLFEYFSETQRNKGNFPGRFSGRQFSNSRSEMNVSTLELGDSALYLCASSLGRDRVPDTQYFGPGTRLTVL.